A single T cell receptor (beta chain) is shown here with its context. The antigen remains unidentified. Clones were read by immunoSEQ multiplex PCR, and TCRdb kept only the in-frame ones, dropping some. The sample lists roughly 2 million clones, approximately 96% occurring once. The sample is drawn from a study of shared clonotypes between healthy human individuals. For the study at large: Three CD4 naive, three CD4 memory, two CD8 naive and one CD8 memory plate were used per donor. Whole-study findings and limits: Sampling used blood alone; tissue repertoires probably differ. In a few donors, around 4.5% of naive CD4 clonotypes appeared in common.

J lost 7 bases, V lost 0 bases, and 8 bases had no gene match. The CDR3 is 16 residues long. Germline loops: CDR1 KGHSH, CDR2 LQKENI. The sample was naive CD4+ T cells sorted from blood. This sample's subset: CD45RA+ positively selected. The clonotype was recovered from a man aged 18 to 29 in good health. The V and J genes are TRBV18 and TRBJ2-1; TRBD1 matches 8 bases. In nucleotides, the CDR3 is TGTGCCAGCTCACCACCGGGGCAGGGGGCATCGAATGAGCAGTTCTTC. Protein product: CASSPPGQGASNEQFF.